The 2 T cell receptor beta chains below all came from one sample that was sequenced in a study of molecular identifiers for immune sequencing clone quantification. TCRdb redid the calling of the PCR reads with MiXCR, one entry per CDR3 protein. Seen here are 68,000 or so distinct CDR3 sequences, roughly 17% observed once, and the top ten hold under 1.5%. The source material was naive CD8+ T cells from blood, with Jurkat cell RNA spiked in. As to subset: FACS-sorted CD8+CD4-CCR7+CD45RA+ naive T cells. The source is a human donor in good health. Some libraries in this study had Jurkat cell RNA spiked in.

Of note for this clonotype: A single base separates this from a much larger clone, so it may be a read error. V and J are TRBV6-2 or TRBV6-3 and TRBJ2-1; D not resolved. From germline, CDR1 is MNHEY and CDR2 SVGEGT. CDR3 length: 11 amino acids. The CDR3 nucleotides are TGTGCCAGCAGTCCCACCAATGAGCAGCTCTTC. Encoded protein: CASSPTNEQLF.

This clonotype was observed a handful of times. J is TRBJ1-1 and V is TRBV13; 10 bases are shared with TRBD1. CDR1 and CDR2 from the germline V gene are PRHDT and FYEKMQ (reference sequence). CDR3 length: 15 amino acids. The trim removed 5 bases at V and 8 bases at J, leaving 11 bases unmatched. The CDR3 reads CASSQPGTGEEEAFF. CDR3 bases: TGTGCCAGCAGCCAACCCGGGACAGGGGAGGAGGAAGCTTTCTTT.